This TCR beta chain originates from a study of T cell changes during pregnancy in multiple sclerosis. The CDR3 consists of 14 residues. The ends were cut back, 5 bases at V and 5 bases at J, with 15 bases in the middle. Germline V gene lookup returns CDR1 MNHEY and CDR2 SVGAGI. Clones were read by immunoSEQ multiplex PCR, and TCRdb kept only the in-frame ones, dropping some. Among around 62,000 clones listed, about nine tenths were seen once. This specimen consisted of peripheral blood, obtained in the first trimester of pregnancy. The gene calls are TRBV6-5 and TRBJ1-2; D gene unclear. The clonotype originates from a female donor with multiple sclerosis, enrolled in a pregnancy study. In nucleotides, the CDR3 is TGTGCCAGCAGTGACAAACCGACGGTTTATGGCTACACCTTC. Translation: CASSDKPTVYGYTF.